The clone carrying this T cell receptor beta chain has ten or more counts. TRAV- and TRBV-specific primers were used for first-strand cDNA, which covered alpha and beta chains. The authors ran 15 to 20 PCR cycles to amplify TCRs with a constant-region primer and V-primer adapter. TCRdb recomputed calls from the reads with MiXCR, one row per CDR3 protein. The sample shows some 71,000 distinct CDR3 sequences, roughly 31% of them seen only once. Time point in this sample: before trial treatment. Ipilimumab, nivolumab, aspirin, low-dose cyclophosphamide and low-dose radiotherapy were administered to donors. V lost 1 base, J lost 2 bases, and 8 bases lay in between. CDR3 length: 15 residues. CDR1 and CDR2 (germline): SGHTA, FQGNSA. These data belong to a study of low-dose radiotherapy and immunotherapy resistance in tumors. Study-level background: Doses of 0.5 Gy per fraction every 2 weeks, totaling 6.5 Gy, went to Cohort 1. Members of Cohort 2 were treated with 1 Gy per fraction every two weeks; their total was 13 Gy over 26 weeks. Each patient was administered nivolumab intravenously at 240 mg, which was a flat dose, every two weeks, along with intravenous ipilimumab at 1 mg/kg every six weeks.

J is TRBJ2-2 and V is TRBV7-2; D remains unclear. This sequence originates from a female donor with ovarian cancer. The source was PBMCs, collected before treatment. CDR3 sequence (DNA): TGTGCCAGCAGCTTAGTTTTTCTTAACACCGGGGAGCTGTTTTTT. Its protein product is CASSLVFLNTGELFF.